This T cell receptor beta chain is from a study of shared clonotypes between healthy human individuals. Study details: Every donor yielded three CD4 naive, three CD4 memory, two CD8 naive and one CD8 memory plate.

Germline CDR1 SNHLY, CDR2 FYNNEI. The V end lost 1 base, the J end lost 7 bases, and 10 bases lay between the germline ends. The CDR3 covers 13 residues. Terminally differentiated effector memory CD45RA+ cells were excluded from the naive CD8 cells, which were CD45RO-negative and positively selected for CCR7. All participating donors were Caucasian adults from Nashville, Tennessee. Sequencing used immunoSEQ multiplex PCR; TCRdb keeps in-frame clones, though not all of them. The sample consists of about 1,900,000 clones, just under 95% of them appearing once. The origin of this receptor is a man younger than 30 in good health. V usage is TRBV2 and J usage is TRBJ1-1, with D perhaps TRBD1 (5 bases). The sequencing sample was made of naive CD8+ T cells sorted from blood. CDR3 sequence: CASSEVTGREAFF. CDR3 DNA: TGTGCCAGCAGTGAAGTCACGGGGCGTGAAGCTTTCTTT.